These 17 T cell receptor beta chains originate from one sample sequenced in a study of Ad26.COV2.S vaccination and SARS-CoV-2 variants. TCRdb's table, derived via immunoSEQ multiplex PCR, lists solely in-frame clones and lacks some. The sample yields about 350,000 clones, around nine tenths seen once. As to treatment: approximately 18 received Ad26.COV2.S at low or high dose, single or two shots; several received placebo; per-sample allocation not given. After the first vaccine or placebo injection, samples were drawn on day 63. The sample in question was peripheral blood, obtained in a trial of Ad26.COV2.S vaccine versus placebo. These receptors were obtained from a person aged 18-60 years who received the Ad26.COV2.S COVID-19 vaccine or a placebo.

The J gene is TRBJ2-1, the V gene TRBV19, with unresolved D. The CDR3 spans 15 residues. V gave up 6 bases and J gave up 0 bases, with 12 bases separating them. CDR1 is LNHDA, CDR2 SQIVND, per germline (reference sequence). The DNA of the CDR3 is TGTGCCAGTAGCCCGGTCCACGGCTCCTACAATGAGCAGTTCTTC. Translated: CASSPVHGSYNEQFF.

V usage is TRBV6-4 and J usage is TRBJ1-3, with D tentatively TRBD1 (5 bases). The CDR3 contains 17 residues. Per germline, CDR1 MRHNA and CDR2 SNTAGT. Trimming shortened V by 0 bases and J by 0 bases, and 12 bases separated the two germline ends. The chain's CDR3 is CASSDSRDHNSGNTIYF. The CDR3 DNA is TGTGCCAGCAGTGACTCGCGGGACCACAACTCTGGAAACACCATATATTTT.

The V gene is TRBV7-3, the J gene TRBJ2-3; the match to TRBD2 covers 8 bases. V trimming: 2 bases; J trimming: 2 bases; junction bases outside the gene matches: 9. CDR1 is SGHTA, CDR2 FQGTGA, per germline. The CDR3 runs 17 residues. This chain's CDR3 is CASSLELADFNTDTQYF. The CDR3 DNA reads TGTGCCAGCAGCTTAGAACTAGCGGACTTCAACACAGATACGCAGTATTTT. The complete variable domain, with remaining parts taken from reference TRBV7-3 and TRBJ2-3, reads GAGVSQTPSNKVTEKGKYVELRCDPISGHTALYWYRQSLGQGPEFLIYFQGTGAADDSGLPNDRFFAVRPEGSVSTLKIQRTERGDSAVYLCASSLELADFNTDTQYFGPGTRLTVL.

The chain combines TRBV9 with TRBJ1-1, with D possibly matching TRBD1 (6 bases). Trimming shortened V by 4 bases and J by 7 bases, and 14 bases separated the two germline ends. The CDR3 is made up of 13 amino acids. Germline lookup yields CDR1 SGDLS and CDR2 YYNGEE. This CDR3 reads CASSLLGGYEAFF. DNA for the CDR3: TGTGCCAGCAGCCTCCTAGGGGGATATGAAGCTTTCTTT.

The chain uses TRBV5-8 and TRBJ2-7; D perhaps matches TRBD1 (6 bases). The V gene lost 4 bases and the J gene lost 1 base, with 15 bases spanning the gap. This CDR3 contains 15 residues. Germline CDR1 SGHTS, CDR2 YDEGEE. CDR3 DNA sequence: TGTGCCAGCAGCACCCCCGGCAGGGGTTCCTACGAGCAGTACTTC. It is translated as CASSTPGRGSYEQYF.

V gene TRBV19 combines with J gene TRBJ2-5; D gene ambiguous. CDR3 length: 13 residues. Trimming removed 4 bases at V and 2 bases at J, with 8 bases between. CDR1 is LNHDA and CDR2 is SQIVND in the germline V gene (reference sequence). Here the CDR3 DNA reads TGTGCCAGTAGTAAGGGCAGACAAGAGACCCAGTACTTC. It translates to CASSKGRQETQYF.

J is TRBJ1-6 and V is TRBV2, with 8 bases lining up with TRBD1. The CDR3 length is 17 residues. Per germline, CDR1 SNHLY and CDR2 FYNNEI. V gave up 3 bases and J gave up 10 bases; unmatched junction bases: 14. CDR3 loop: CASSDLRTGGYGSPLHF. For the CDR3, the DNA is TGTGCCAGCAGTGATTTGAGAACAGGGGGGTATGGGTCACCCCTCCACTTT.

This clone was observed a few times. Here the CDR3 reads CAWRRALNTEAFF. As DNA, the CDR3 is TGTGCCTGGAGAAGGGCCCTCAACACTGAAGCTTTCTTT. The V and J genes are TRBV30 and TRBJ1-1; D gene ambiguous. The CDR3 is 13 residues long. V was clipped by 3 bases and J by 2 bases, with 10 bases between them. Germline CDR1 GTSNPN, CDR2 SVGIG (reference sequence). Together with reference TRBV30 and TRBJ1-1, the CDR3 gives the full variable domain: SQTIHQWPATLVQPVGSPLSLECTVEGTSNPNLYWYRQAAGRGLQLLFYSVGIGQISSEVPQNLSASRPQDRQFILSSKKLLLSDSGFYLCAWRRALNTEAFFGQGTRLTVV.

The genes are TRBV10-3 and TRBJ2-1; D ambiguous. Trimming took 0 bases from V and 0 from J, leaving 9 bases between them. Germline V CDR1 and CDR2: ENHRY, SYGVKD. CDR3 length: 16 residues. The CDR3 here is CAISESGRTSYNEQFF. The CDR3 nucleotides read TGTGCCATCAGTGAGTCTGGGCGCACCTCCTACAATGAGCAGTTCTTC.

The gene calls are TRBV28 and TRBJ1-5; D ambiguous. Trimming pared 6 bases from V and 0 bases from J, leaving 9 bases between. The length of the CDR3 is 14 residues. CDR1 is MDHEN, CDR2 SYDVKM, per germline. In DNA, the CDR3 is TGTGCCAGCAGGACACCTTATAGCAATCAGCCCCAGCATTTT. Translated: CASRTPYSNQPQHF.

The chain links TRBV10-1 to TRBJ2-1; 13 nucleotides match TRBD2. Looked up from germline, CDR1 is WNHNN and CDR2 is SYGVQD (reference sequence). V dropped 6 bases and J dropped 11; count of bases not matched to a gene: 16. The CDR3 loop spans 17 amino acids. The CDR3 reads CASRGKTSGGLIWQQFF. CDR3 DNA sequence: TGCGCCAGCAGGGGCAAGACTAGCGGGGGGCTGATATGGCAGCAGTTCTTC.

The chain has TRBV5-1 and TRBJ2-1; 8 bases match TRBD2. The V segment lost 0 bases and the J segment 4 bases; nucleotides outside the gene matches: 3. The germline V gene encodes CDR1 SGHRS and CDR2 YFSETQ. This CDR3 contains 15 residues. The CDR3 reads CASSLDPSGYNEQFF. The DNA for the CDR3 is TGCGCCAGCAGCTTGGACCCTAGCGGGTACAATGAGCAGTTCTTC.

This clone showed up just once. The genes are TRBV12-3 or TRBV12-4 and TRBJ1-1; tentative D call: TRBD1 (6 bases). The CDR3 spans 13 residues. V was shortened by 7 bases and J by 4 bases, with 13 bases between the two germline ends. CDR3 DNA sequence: TGTGCCAGCAACGAACAAGGGGGCACTGAAGCTTTCTTT. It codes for CASNEQGGTEAFF.

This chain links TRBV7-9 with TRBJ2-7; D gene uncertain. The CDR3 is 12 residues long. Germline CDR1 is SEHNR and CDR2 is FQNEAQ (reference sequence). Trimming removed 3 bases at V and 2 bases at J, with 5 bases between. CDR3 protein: CASSFFPYEQYF. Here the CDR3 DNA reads TGTGCCAGCAGCTTTTTCCCCTACGAGCAGTACTTC.

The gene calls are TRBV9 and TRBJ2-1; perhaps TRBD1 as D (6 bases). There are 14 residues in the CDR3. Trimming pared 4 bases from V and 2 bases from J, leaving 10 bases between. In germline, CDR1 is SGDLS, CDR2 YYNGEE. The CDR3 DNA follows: TGTGCCAGCAGCCCGGGGACACCCTACAATGAGCAGTTCTTC. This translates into CASSPGTPYNEQFF.

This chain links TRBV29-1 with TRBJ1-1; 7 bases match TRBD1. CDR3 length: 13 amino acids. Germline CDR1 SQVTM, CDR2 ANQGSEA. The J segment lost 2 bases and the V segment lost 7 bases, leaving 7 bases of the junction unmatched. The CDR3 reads CSAQGGGNTEAFF. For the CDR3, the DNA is TGCAGCGCCCAGGGAGGGGGCAACACTGAAGCTTTCTTT.

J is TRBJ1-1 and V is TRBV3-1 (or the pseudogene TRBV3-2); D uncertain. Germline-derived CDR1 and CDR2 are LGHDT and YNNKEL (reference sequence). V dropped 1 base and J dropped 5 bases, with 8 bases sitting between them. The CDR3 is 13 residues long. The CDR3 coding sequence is TGTGCCAGCAGCCAAGTTGATTGGACTGAAGCTTTCTTT. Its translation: CASSQVDWTEAFF.